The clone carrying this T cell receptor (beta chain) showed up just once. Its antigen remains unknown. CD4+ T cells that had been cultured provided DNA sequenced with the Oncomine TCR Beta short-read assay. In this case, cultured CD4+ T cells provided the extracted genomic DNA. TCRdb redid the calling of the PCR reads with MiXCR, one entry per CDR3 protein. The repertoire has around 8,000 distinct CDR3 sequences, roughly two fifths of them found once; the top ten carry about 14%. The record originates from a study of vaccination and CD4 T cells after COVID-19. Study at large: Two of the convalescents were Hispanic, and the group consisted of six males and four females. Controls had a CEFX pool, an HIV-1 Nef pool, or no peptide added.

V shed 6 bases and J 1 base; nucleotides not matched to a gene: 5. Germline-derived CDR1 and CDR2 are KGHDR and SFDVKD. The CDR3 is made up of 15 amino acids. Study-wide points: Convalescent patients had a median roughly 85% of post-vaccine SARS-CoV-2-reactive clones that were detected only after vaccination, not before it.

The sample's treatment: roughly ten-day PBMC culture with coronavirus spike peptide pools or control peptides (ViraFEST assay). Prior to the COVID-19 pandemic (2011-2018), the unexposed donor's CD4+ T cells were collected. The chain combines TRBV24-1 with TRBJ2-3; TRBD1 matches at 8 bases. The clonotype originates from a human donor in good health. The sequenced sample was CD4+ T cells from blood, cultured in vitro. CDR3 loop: CATSKTGEGTDTQYF. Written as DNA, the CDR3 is TGTGCCACCAGTAAGACAGGGGAAGGCACAGATACGCAGTATTTT.